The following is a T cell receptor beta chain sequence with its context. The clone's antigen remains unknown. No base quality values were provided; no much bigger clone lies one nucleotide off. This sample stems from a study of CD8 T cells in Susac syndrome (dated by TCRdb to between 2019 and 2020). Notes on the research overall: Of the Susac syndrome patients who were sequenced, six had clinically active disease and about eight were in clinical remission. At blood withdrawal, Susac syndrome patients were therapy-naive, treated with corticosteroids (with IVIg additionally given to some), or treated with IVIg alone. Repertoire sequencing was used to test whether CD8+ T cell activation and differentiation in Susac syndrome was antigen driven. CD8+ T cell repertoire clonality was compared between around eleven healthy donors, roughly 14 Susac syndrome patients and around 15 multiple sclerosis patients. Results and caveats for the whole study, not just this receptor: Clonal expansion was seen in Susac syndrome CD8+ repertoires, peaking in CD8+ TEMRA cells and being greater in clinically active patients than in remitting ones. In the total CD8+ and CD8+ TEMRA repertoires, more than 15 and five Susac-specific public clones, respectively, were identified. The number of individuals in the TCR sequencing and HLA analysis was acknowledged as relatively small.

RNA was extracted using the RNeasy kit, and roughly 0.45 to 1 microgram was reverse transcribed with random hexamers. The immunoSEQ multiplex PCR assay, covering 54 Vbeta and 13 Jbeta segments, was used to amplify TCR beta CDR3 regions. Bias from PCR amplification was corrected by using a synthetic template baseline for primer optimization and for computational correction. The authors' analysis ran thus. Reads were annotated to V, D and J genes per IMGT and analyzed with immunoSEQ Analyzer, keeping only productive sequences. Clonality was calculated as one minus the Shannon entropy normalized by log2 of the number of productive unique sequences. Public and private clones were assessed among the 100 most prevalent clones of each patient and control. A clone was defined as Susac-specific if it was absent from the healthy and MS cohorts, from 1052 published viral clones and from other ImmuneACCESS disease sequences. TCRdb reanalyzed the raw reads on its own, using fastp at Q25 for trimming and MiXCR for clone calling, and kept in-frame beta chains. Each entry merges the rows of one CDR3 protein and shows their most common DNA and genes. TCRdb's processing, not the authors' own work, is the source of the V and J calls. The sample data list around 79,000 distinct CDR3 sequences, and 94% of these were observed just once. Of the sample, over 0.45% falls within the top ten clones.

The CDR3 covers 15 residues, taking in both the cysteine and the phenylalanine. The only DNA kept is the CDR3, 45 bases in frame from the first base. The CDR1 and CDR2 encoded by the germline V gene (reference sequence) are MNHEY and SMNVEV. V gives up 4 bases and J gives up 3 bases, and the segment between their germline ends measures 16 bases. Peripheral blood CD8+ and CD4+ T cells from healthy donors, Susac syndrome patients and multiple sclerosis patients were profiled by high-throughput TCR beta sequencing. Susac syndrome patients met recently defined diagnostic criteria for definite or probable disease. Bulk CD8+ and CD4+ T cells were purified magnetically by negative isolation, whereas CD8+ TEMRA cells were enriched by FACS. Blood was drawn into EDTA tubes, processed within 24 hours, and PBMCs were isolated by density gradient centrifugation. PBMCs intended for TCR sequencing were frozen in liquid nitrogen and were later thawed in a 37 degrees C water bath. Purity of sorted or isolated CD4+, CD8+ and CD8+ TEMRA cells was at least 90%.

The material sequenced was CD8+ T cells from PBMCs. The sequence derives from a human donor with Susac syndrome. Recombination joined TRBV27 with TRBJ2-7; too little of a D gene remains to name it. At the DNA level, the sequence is TGTGCCAGCAGTTCCGCCTTGGGTCTAGGCTACGAGCAGTACTTC. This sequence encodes CASSSALGLGYEQYF.